The entry below gives a single T cell receptor (beta chain) sequence along with its context. Seattle-derived patients entered the study during active infection and were followed longitudinally. This entry comes from a study of blood T cell repertoires in COVID-19. Only in-frame clones appear in the TCRdb table, and some are missing; sequencing was by immunoSEQ multiplex PCR. Of 200,000 to 300,000 clones listed, approximately 85% are singletons. The TCR was taken from a woman at least 80 years old with COVID-19, enrolled during active disease. Sequencing was carried out using peripheral blood.

The CDR3 sequence: CASSQDPGSPDTQYF. The CDR3 nucleotides read TGTGCCAGCAGCCAAGATCCGGGTTCCCCAGATACGCAGTATTTT. The chain couples TRBV4-2 to TRBJ2-3; the D is unclear. Trimming stripped 0 bases from V and 4 bases from J, with 11 bases between. The length of the CDR3 is 15 residues. The germline V gene has CDR1 LGHNA and CDR2 YNFKEQ.